This T cell receptor beta chain was obtained from a study of blood T cell repertoires in COVID-19. In the original analysis: Estimated nucleated cell counts came from reference gene primer amplification. Generated by immunoSEQ multiplex PCR, the TCRdb table keeps only in-frame clones and is missing some. The V and J calls and clone size come from that table; D and trimming were worked out from the DNA. The sample yields 200,000 to 250,000 clones, around nine tenths seen once. Trimming removed 7 bases at V and 4 bases at J, with 10 bases between. Per the germline V gene, CDR1 is DFQATT and CDR2 is SNEGSKA (reference sequence). The CDR3 has 11 amino acids.

The sequenced sample was peripheral blood. The rearrangement links TRBV20-1 to TRBJ1-2, with D maybe TRBD1 (6 bases). The clonotype was recovered from a man in his sixties who had recovered from COVID-19. The CDR3 spells CSDHRAYGYTF. The CDR3 DNA follows: TGCAGTGATCACAGGGCCTATGGCTACACCTTC.